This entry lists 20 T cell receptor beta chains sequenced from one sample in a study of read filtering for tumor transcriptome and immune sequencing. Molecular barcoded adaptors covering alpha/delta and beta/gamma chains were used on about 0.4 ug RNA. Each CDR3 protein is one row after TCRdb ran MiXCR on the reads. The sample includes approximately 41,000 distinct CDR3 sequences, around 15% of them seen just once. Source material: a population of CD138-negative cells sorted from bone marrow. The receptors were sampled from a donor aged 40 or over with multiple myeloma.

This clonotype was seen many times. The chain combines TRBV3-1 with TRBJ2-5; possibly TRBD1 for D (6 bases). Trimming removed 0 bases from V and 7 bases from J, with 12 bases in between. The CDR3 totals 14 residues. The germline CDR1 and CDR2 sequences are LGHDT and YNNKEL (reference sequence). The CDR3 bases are TGTGCCAGCAGCCAAGATGGGGGCGGACGGACCCAGTACTTC. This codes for CASSQDGGGRTQYF.

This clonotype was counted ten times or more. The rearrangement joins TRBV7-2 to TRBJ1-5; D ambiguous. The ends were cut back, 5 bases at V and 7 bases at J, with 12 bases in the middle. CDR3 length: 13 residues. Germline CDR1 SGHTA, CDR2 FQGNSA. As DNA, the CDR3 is TGTGCCAGCAGCCCCATGGATGGGCAGCCCCAGCATTTT. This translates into CASSPMDGQPQHF.

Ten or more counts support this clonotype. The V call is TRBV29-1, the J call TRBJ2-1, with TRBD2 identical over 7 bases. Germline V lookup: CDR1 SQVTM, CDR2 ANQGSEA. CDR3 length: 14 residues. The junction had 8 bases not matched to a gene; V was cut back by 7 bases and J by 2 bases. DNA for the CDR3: TGCAGCGCCCGAGCGGGAATGACCTACAATGAGCAGTTCTTC. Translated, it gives CSARAGMTYNEQFF.

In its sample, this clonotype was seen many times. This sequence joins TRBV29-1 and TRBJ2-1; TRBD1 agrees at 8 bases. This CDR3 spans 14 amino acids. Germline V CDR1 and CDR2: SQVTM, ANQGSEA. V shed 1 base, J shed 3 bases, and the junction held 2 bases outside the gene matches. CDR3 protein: CSVEVQGVYNEQFF. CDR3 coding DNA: TGCAGCGTTGAAGTACAGGGGGTCTACAATGAGCAGTTCTTC.

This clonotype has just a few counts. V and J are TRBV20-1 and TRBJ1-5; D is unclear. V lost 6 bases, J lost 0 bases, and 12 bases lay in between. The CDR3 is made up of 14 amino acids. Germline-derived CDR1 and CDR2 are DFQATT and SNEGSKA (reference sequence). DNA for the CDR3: TGCAGTGCCGCTGGTGGCTATAGCAATCAGCCCCAGCATTTT. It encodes CSAAGGYSNQPQHF.

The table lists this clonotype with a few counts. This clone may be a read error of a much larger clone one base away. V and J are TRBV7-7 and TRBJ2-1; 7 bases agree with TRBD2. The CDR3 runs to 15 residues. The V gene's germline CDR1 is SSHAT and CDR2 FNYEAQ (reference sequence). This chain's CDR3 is CAGSPAASGTNEQFF. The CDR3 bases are TGTGCTGGCAGCCCCGCGGCTAGCGGTACAAATGAGCAGTTCTTC.

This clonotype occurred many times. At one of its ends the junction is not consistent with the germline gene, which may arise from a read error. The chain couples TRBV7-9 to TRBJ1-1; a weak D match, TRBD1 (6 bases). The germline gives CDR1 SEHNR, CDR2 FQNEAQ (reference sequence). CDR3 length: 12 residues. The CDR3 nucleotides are TGTGCCAGCAGACTGCGGGACACCGAAGCTTTCTTT. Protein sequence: CASRLRDTEAFF. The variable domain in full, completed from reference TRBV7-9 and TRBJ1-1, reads DTGVSQNPRHKITKRGQNVTFRCDPISEHNRLYWYRQTLGQGPEFLTYFQNEAQLEKSRLLSDRFSAERPKGSFSTLEIQRTEQGDSAMYLCASRLRDTEAFFGQGTRLTVV.

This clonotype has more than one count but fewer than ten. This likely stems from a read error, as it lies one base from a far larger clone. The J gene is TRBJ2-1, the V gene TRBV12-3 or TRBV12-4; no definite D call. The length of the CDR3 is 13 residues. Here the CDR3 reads CSSSRNLHNEQFF. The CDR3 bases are TGTTCCAGCAGTAGGAACCTCCACAATGAGCAGTTCTTC.

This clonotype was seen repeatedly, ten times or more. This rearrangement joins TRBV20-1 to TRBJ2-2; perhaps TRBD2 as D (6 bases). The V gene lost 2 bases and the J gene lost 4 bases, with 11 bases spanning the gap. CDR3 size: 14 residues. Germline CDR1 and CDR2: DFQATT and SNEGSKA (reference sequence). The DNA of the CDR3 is TGCAGTGCTAGACCGGGACTTAGCACCGGGGAGCTGTTTTTT. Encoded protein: CSARPGLSTGELFF.

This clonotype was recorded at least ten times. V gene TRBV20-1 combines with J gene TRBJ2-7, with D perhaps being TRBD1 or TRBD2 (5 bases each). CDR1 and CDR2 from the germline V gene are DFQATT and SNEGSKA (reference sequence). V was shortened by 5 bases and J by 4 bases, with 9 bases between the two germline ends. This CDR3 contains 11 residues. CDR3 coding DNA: TGCAGTGCTGGGGACGGTTACGAGCAGTACTTC. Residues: CSAGDGYEQYF.

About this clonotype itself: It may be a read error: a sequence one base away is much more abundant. CDR3 nucleotide sequence: TGTGCCACCAGTGATCTGGATACGCGGTATTTT. It encodes CATSDLDTRYF. The chain combines TRBV24-1 with TRBJ2-3; D is undetermined. There are 11 residues in the CDR3. Germline V gene sequence: CDR1 KGHDR, CDR2 SFDVKD.

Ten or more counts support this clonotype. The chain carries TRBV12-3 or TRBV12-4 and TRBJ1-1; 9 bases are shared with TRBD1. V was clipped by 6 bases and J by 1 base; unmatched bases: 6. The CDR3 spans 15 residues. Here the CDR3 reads CASRIQGAGNTEAFF. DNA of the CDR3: TGTGCCAGCAGAATACAGGGGGCAGGGAACACTGAAGCTTTCTTT.

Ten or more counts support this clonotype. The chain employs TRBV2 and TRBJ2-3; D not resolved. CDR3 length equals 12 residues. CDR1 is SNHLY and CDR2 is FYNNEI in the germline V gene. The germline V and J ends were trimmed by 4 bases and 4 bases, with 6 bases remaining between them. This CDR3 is CASSVTADTQYF. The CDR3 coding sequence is TGTGCCAGCAGTGTAACCGCAGATACGCAGTATTTT.

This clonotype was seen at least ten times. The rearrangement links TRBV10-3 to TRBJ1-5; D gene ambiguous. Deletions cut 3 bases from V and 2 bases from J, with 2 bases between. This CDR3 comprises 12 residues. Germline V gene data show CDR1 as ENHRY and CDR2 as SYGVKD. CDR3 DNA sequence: TGTGCCATCAGTGAACGCAATCAGCCCCAGCATTTT. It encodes CAISERNQPQHF.

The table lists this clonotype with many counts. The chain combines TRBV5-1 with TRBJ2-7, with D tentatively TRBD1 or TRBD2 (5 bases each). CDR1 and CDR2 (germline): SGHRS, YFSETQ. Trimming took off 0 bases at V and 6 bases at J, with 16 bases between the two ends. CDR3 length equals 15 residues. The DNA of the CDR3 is TGCGCCAGCAGCTTGGCCGGGGCTAAAGGCAGCGAGCAGTACTTC. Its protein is CASSLAGAKGSEQYF.

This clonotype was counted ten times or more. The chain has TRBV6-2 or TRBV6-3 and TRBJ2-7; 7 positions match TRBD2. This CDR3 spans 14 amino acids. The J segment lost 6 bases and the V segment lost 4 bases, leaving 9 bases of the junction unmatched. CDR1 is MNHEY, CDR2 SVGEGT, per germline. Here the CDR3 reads CASSFLRERLEQYF. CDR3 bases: TGTGCCAGCAGTTTCTTGCGGGAGCGTCTCGAGCAGTACTTC.

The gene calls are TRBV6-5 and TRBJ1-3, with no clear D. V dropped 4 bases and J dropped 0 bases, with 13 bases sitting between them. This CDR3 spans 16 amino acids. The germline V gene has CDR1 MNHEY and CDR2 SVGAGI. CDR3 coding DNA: TGTGCCAGCAGTTGGGCCAGCGCCAGCTCTGGAAACACCATATATTTT. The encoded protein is CASSWASASSGNTIYF.

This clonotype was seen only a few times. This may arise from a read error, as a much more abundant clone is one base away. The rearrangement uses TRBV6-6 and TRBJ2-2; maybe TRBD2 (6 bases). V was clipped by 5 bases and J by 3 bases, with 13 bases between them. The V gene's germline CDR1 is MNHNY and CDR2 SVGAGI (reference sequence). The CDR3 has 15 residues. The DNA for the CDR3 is TGTGCCAGCAGTGTCCCGGGACTGGACACCGGGGAGCTGTTTTTT. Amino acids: CASSVPGLDTGELFF.

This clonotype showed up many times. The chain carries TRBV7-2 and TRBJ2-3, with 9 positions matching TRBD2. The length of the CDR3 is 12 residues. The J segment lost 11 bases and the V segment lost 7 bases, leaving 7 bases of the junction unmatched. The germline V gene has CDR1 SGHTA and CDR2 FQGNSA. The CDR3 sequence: CASTDSGSRQYF. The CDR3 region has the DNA TGTGCCAGCACCGATAGCGGGAGTAGGCAGTATTTT.

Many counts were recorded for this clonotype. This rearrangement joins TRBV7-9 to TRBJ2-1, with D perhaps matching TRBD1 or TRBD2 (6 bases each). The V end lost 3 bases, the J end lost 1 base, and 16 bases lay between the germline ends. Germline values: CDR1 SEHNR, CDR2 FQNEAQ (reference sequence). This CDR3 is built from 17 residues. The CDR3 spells CASSFRRGDRSYNEQFF. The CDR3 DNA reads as TGTGCCAGCAGCTTTAGGAGGGGGGACCGATCCTACAATGAGCAGTTCTTC.